This record concerns one T cell receptor (beta chain) sequence. Its antigen is undetermined. V was pared by 4 bases and J by 2 bases, with 12 bases between. The germline gives CDR1 MNHEY, CDR2 SVGEGT. The CDR3 runs 14 residues. This sample is drawn from a study of T cell repertoires in cytomegalovirus infection. Study summary: CMV infection plus the matching HLA type was flagged by public TCR beta signatures. Study observations and caveats: There were carriers of CMV plus the relevant HLA, and cumulative public TCR beta family frequency identified them.

TCRdb recomputed calls from the reads with MiXCR, one row per CDR3 protein. This table has about 180,000 distinct CDR3 sequences, approximately 14% appearing once. This TCR came from a human donor in good health (CMV status not recorded). Some clones in this sample may be carry-over from other donors' samples. The sample consisted of PBMCs. The rearrangement links TRBV6-2 or TRBV6-3 to TRBJ2-7; D is possibly TRBD1 (6 bases). This CDR3 reads CASSFSGTPYEQYF. In DNA, the CDR3 is TGTGCCAGCAGTTTTTCCGGGACACCCTACGAGCAGTACTTC.